One and the same sample provided the 2 T cell receptor beta chains below, sequenced in a study of blood T cell repertoires in COVID-19. Libraries were prepared by immunoSEQ multiplex PCR; TCRdb keeps only in-frame clonotypes and omits some of them. The profile shows about 270,000 clones, less than 90% of them singletons. Sequenced input: PBMCs or T cells enriched from blood (not recorded which). These receptors all come from a woman aged 45-65 years who had recovered from COVID-19.

This clone occurred once. This chain joins TRBV6-5 and TRBJ2-7; a weak D match, TRBD2 (5 bases). The CDR3 loop spans 15 amino acids. The germline CDR1 and CDR2 sequences are MNHEY and SVGAGI. Trimming left V 7 bases short and J 1 base short, with 17 bases between. CDR3 coding DNA: TGTGCCAGCACCGCGGGCGGGTTTAGATCCTACGAGCAGTACTTC. Amino acid sequence: CASTAGGFRSYEQYF.

This chain joins TRBV21-1 and TRBJ2-7; the table's D call, TRBD1, has no DNA check behind it. TRBV21-1 is shown as a pseudogene. The CDR3 loop spans 12 amino acids. The CDR3 reads CASRALTYEQYF. The CDR3 DNA sequence: TGTGCCAGCAGGGCCTTAACCTACGAGCAGTACTTC.